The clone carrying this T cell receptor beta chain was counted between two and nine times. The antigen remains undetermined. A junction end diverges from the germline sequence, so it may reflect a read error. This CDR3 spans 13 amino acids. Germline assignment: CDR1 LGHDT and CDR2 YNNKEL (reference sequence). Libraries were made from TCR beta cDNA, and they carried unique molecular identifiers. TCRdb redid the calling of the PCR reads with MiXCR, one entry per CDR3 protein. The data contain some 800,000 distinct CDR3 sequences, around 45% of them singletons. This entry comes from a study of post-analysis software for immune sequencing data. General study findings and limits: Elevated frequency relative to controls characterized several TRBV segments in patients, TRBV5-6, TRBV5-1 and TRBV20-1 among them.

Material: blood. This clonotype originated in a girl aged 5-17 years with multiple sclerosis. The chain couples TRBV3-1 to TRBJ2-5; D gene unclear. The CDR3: CASNQVLPAEQYF. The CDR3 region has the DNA TGTGCCAGCAACCAAGTACTCCCCGCGGAACAGTACTTC.